This T cell receptor beta chain was obtained from a study of shared T cell receptors in the human thymus. Germline values: CDR1 SGDLS, CDR2 YYNGEE. Trimming at V came to 4 bases and at J to 9 bases, leaving 10 bases not matched to a gene. The CDR3 sequence is 16 residues long. Sequencing was performed with immunoSEQ multiplex PCR; in TCRdb, only in-frame clones are kept and a portion is missing. The repertoire holds about 610,000 clones, with 88% as singletons. These data were likewise used in another study, on human thymus T cells. In that study: The source of the thymus tissue was resections taken during corrective heart surgery. V and J gene usage appeared biased in thymic and blood repertoires. Unrelated individuals had highly overlapping thymic repertoires, as reported in related research.

Sequenced: thymocytes. The genes are TRBV9 and TRBJ2-1, with TRBD2 identical over 13 bases. The origin of this receptor is a boy under three years old with a congenital heart defect. This CDR3 reads CASSRDWTSGRGEQFF. The CDR3 region has the DNA TGTGCCAGCAGCAGAGACTGGACTAGCGGGAGAGGTGAGCAGTTCTTC.